Listed below are T cell receptor beta chains from one sample, sequenced in a study of T cell changes during pregnancy in multiple sclerosis. Method: immunoSEQ multiplex PCR; TCRdb's copy keeps in-frame clones and lacks some. The sample records around 68,000 clones, 85% to 95% being singletons. The starting material was CD4+ T cells from peripheral blood mononuclear cells, obtained before pregnancy. These TCRs come from a female donor with multiple sclerosis, enrolled in a pregnancy study. Each CDR3 is given with its conserved first and last residue. Fields, in order: CDR3 protein, CDR3 DNA, D gene, clone size, V gene, J gene. A D gene is named only where the DNA matches it firmly. Expanded clones get a size class; other rows say once, few or many, or leave the size out.

cdr3_aa: CASNFPGGQKRQPQHF
cdr3_nt: TGTGCCAGCAACTTCCCCGGGGGGCAAAAGCGTCAGCCCCAGCATTTT
d_call: NA
clone_size: NA
v_call: TRBV28
j_call: TRBJ1-5

cdr3_aa: CASSSQPGSGRLGTGELFF
cdr3_nt: TGTGCCAGCAGCTCTCAGCCGGGGAGCGGGAGATTAGGCACCGGGGAGCTGTTTTTT
d_call: TRBD2
clone_size: once
v_call: TRBV9
j_call: TRBJ2-2

cdr3_aa: CASSLSGGYYNEQFF
cdr3_nt: TGTGCCAGCAGCTTAAGCGGGGGATACTACAATGAGCAGTTCTTC
d_call: TRBD2
clone_size: NA
v_call: TRBV7-9
j_call: TRBJ2-1

cdr3_aa: CASTTAGVETQYF
cdr3_nt: TGTGCCAGCACAACAGCGGGAGTGGAGACCCAGTACTTC
d_call: TRBD2
clone_size: NA
v_call: TRBV2
j_call: TRBJ2-5

cdr3_aa: CASSVGASGGLHEQFF
cdr3_nt: TGTGCCAGCAGCGTAGGGGCTAGCGGGGGACTACATGAGCAGTTCTTC
d_call: TRBD2
clone_size: NA
v_call: TRBV9
j_call: TRBJ2-1

cdr3_aa: CASSPLAGGGAETQYF
cdr3_nt: TGTGCCAGCAGCCCACTAGCGGGAGGAGGGGCAGAGACCCAGTACTTC
d_call: TRBD2
clone_size: NA
v_call: TRBV7-2
j_call: TRBJ2-5

cdr3_aa: CATSRGGSIGRETQYF
cdr3_nt: TGTGCCACCTCGCGGGGGGGTTCCATAGGCCGAGAGACCCAGTACTTC
d_call: TRBD2
clone_size: NA
v_call: TRBV28
j_call: TRBJ2-5

cdr3_aa: CASSLYRGSYGYTF
cdr3_nt: TGTGCCAGCAGCTTATACAGGGGTAGCTATGGCTACACCTTC
d_call: TRBD1
clone_size: NA
v_call: TRBV13
j_call: TRBJ1-2

cdr3_aa: CASSPRPGTGLRFYGYTF
cdr3_nt: TGTGCCAGCAGCCCACGTCCCGGGACAGGGTTGAGGTTCTATGGCTACACCTTC
d_call: TRBD1
clone_size: NA
v_call: TRBV7-2
j_call: TRBJ1-2

cdr3_aa: CASSQAEREGRGEQFF
cdr3_nt: TGTGCCAGCAGCCAAGCTGAGCGGGAGGGCCGGGGTGAGCAGTTCTTC
d_call: TRBD2
clone_size: NA
v_call: TRBV4-2
j_call: TRBJ2-1

cdr3_aa: CASSSFGQGGGYTF
cdr3_nt: TGTGCCAGCAGTTCCTTTGGACAGGGTGGGGGCTACACCTTC
d_call: TRBD1
clone_size: NA
v_call: TRBV6-6
j_call: TRBJ1-2

cdr3_aa: CASSLRRGNTEAFF
cdr3_nt: TGTGCCAGCAGCCTGCGACGGGGGAACACTGAAGCTTTCTTT
d_call: NA
clone_size: NA
v_call: TRBV5-6
j_call: TRBJ1-1

cdr3_aa: CASSLWTSGTRGTDTQYF
cdr3_nt: TGTGCCAGCAGTTTATGGACTAGCGGGACCCGAGGCACAGATACGCAGTATTTT
d_call: TRBD2
clone_size: NA
v_call: TRBV27
j_call: TRBJ2-3

cdr3_aa: CASSFLGGGPNSPLHF
cdr3_nt: TGTGCCAGCAGTTTTTTGGGAGGGGGGCCCAATTCACCCCTCCACTTT
d_call: NA
clone_size: NA
v_call: TRBV28
j_call: TRBJ1-6

cdr3_aa: CASSYNRQGGNQPQHF
cdr3_nt: TGTGCCAGCAGCTATAACAGACAGGGCGGCAATCAGCCCCAGCATTTT
d_call: TRBD1
clone_size: NA
v_call: TRBV2
j_call: TRBJ1-5